This record concerns one T cell receptor (beta chain) sequence. The antigen is not known. This sample is part of a study of T cell responses to AZD1222 COVID-19 vaccine. Points from the study as a whole: Clonal diversity was possibly underestimated, and white British individuals and females predominated among donors.

Data came from immunoSEQ multiplex PCR; TCRdb stores just in-frame clones and leaves some out. Of 110,000 to 150,000 clones listed, about 94% were seen once; the top ten hold 4.5% to 5.5%. The sequence derives from an adult in good health. The specimen was peripheral blood, collected on day 0 of AZD1222 vaccination.

The CDR3 spells CASSLAFGGADGYTF. Here the CDR3 DNA reads TGCGCCAGCAGCTTGGCCTTTGGGGGCGCAGATGGCTACACCTTC. The V call is TRBV5-1, the J call TRBJ1-2; maybe TRBD1 (6 bases). The V gene lost 0 bases and the J gene lost 6 bases, with 15 bases spanning the gap. This CDR3 is built from 15 residues. Germline assignment: CDR1 SGHRS and CDR2 YFSETQ.